This TCR beta chain appears in the sequencing data of a study of cytomegalovirus exposure and HLA in healthy donors. On the study more broadly: Both the 100 to 150 validation repertoires and the 600 to 700 first-cohort repertoires used the same platform, as reported by a later analysis.

With respect to this clone: Its antigen is not identified.

Study-wide findings and caveats: The authors enumerated roughly 180 TCR beta chains as linked to cytomegalovirus. Clusters of TCRs from the first cohort tended to co-occur in the 130 or so validation repertoires (as a later analysis found). There were a few CMV-associated chains whose specificity for CMV antigens was confirmed in vitro.

Assay used: immunoSEQ multiplex PCR; TCRdb lists only in-frame clones, some missing. Counted here are 200,000 to 250,000 clones, about 90% occurring once; the ten biggest clones make up about 11%. Germline CDR1 reads MNHEY; CDR2 reads SVGAGI. V was shortened by 0 bases and J by 1 base, with 6 bases between the two germline ends. The CDR3 is 14 residues long. The specimen sequenced was PBMCs. This TCR came from a man younger than 35 in good health and CMV-seropositive. J is TRBJ1-1 and V is TRBV6-5, with D uncertain. CDR3 sequence reads: CASSYSAGNTEAFF. CDR3 in DNA: TGTGCCAGCAGTTACTCGGCCGGGAACACTGAAGCTTTCTTT.